This T cell receptor beta chain was obtained from a study of T cell changes during pregnancy in multiple sclerosis. CDR3 length: 14 amino acids. V shed 4 bases and J 4 bases; nucleotides not matched to a gene: 6. CDR1 SGHKS and CDR2 YYEKEE come from the germline V gene (reference sequence). Generated by immunoSEQ multiplex PCR, the TCRdb table keeps only in-frame clones and is missing some. The sample has some 64,000 clones; roughly 90% are singletons. Material: peripheral blood, obtained in the first trimester of pregnancy. The receptor was isolated from a female donor with multiple sclerosis, enrolled in a pregnancy study. The rearrangement joins TRBV5-5 to TRBJ2-5; 8 bases are shared with TRBD2. CDR3 protein: CASSHWTSRETQYF. As DNA, the CDR3 is TGTGCCAGCAGCCACTGGACTAGCCGAGAGACCCAGTACTTC.